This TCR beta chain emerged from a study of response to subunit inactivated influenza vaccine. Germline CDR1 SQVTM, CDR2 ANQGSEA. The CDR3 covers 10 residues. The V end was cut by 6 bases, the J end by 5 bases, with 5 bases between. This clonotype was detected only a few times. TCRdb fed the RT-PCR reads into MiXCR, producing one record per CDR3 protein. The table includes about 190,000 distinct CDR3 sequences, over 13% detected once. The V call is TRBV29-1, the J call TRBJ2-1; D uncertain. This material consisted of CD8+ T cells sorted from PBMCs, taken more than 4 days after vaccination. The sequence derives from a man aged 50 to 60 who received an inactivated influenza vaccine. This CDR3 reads CSVSDNEQFF. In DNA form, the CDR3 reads TGCAGCGTCTCGGACAATGAGCAGTTCTTC.